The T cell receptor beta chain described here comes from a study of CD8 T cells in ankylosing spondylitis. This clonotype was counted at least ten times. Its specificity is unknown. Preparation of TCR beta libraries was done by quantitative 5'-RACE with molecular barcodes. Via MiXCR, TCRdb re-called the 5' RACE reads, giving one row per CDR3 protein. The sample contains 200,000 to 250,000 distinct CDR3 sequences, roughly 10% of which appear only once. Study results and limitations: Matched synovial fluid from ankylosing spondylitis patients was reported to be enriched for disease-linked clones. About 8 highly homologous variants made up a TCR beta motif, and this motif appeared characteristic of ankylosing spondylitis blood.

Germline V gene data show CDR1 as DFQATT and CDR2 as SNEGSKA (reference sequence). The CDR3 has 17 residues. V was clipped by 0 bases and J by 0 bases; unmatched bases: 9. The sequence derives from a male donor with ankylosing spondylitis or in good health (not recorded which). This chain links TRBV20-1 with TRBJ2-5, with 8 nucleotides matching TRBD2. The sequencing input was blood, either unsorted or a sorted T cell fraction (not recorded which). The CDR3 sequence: CSARDPVPGGYQETQYF. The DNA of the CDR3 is TGCAGTGCTAGAGACCCTGTGCCGGGGGGGTACCAAGAGACCCAGTACTTC.